This TCR beta chain was obtained from a study of cytomegalovirus exposure and HLA in healthy donors. Across the study: The 100 to 150 validation repertoires and the approximately 690 first-cohort repertoires shared a platform, a later analysis reported.

TCRdb's copy holds only in-frame clones and misses some; the assay was immunoSEQ multiplex PCR. The sample consists of roughly 350,000 clones, roughly 88% of them appearing once. Germline CDR1 and CDR2: SGHNT and YYREEE (reference sequence). The CDR3 totals 16 residues. The V and J ends lost 4 bases and 5 bases, in that order; junction bases with no gene match: 10. General study results and limits: Cytomegalovirus-associated status was assigned to some 160 TCR beta chains. Most observed TCR sequences were rare, whereas some public TCRs were detected in many donors. A few CMV-associated chains were confirmed in vitro to be specific for CMV antigens.

Concerning this clone: Antigen specificity is unknown.

This chain uses TRBV5-4 with TRBJ1-4; 8 nucleotides align to TRBD1. This clonotype was sampled from a woman under 30 in good health and CMV-seronegative. What was sequenced was PBMCs. As DNA, the CDR3 is TGTGCCAGCAGCCCCGATGGACAGGGCCGGAATGAAAAACTGTTTTTT. Translating gives CASSPDGQGRNEKLFF.